This is a list of T cell receptor beta chains from one sample in a study of T cell changes during pregnancy in multiple sclerosis. Profiled with immunoSEQ multiplex PCR; TCRdb holds only in-frame clones, not every one. The table records tens of thousands of clones, approximately 90% of them present only once. The sequenced sample was peripheral blood, obtained in the third trimester of pregnancy. These TCRs come from a female donor with multiple sclerosis, enrolled in a pregnancy study. CDR3s include the opening cysteine and the closing phenylalanine or tryptophan. Fields, in order: clone size, V gene, D gene, J gene, CDR3 protein, CDR3 DNA. A D gene is named only where the DNA matches it firmly. Some rows mark clone size as missing; the rest say once, few, many or name a class of expanded clone.

NA	TRBV5-1	NA	TRBJ2-1	CASSLGGRNNEQFF	TGCGCCAGCAGCTTGGGGGGCAGAAACAATGAGCAGTTCTTC
NA	TRBV5-1	NA	TRBJ1-5	CASSLTGIGSQPQHF	TGCGCCAGCAGCTTGACAGGAATCGGTAGTCAGCCCCAGCATTTT
few	TRBV10-3	NA	TRBJ1-1	CAIRPGEVTEAFF	TGTGCCATCCGACCTGGTGAGGTGACTGAAGCTTTCTTT
once	TRBV30	NA	TRBJ2-6	CAWSEGAGANVLTF	TGTGCCTGGAGTGAGGGGGCTGGGGCCAACGTCCTGACTTTC
NA	TRBV4-3	NA	TRBJ2-7	CASSQDSAGVGEQYF	TGCGCCAGCAGCCAAGACAGTGCAGGGGTTGGGGAGCAGTACTTC
NA	TRBV29-1	NA	TRBJ1-2	CSVPKARGFGYGYTF	TGCAGCGTTCCTAAGGCCCGGGGATTCGGCTATGGCTACACCTTC
NA	TRBV29-1	NA	TRBJ1-1	CSVEDNGNTEAFF	TGCAGCGTTGAAGATAACGGGAACACTGAAGCTTTCTTT
NA	TRBV6-4	NA	TRBJ1-2	CASRSVQTIHIPGGYTF	TGTGCCAGCAGGTCGGTACAGACGATTCATATACCTGGTGGCTACACCTTC
NA	TRBV27	TRBD1	TRBJ1-5	CASSLILGQGVFQPQHF	TGTGCCAGCAGTTTGATCCTGGGACAGGGGGTTTTTCAGCCCCAGCATTTT
NA	TRBV6-1	TRBD1	TRBJ1-2	CASSTGGRGGYTF	TGTGCCAGCAGCACAGGGGGAAGGGGGGGCTACACCTTC